The clone carrying this TCR beta chain appeared a few times. How the authors handled the data: Amplification from reference gene primers served as the basis for estimated nucleated cell counts. TCRdb's copy holds only in-frame clones and misses some; the assay was immunoSEQ multiplex PCR. D and trimming come from the DNA, and the V and J calls and clone size come from that table. The sample holds over 250,000 clones, 88% seen once. The data originate from a study of blood T cell repertoires in COVID-19. Overall study context: Some COVID-19 samples were acute and others convalescent; all came from the United States, Italy and Spain.

Germline CDR1 is SGHRS and CDR2 is YFSETQ. The ends were cut back, 0 bases at V and 8 bases at J, with 9 bases in the middle. The CDR3 is 13 residues long. This sequence joins TRBV5-1 and TRBJ2-1; D gene uncertain. The clonotype originates from a woman in her 30s with acute or convalescent COVID-19. The sample taken for sequencing was peripheral blood. The CDR3 region has the DNA TGCGCCAGCAGCTTGGGAGGCGGCTATGAGCAGTTCTTC. Encoded protein: CASSLGGGYEQFF.